This T cell receptor (beta chain) was recorded in a study of PD-1 blockade in classical Hodgkin lymphoma. Study-wide results and caveats: Relapsed/refractory patients reportedly had lower baseline diversity than newly diagnosed patients. The origin of the repertoire differences remains undefined, with disease activity or prior therapy as possible causes.

Points on this clone: Antigen unknown.

The time point was: newly diagnosed, previously untreated cHL patient sample. As a comparison, the study used PBMCs from newly diagnosed, untreated classical Hodgkin lymphoma. Produced via immunoSEQ multiplex PCR; TCRdb's table is partial and in-frame only. The sample has roughly 70,000 clones, approximately 93% seen once. Sequenced material: peripheral blood mononuclear cells (PBMCs). The sequence came from a human donor with classical Hodgkin lymphoma.

CDR3 loop: CASSSDGSAPDTQYF. The CDR3 bases are TGTGCCAGCAGCTCCGACGGGTCCGCGCCAGATACGCAGTATTTT. This chain joins TRBV11-3 and TRBJ2-3; no reliable D call. Per the germline V gene, CDR1 is SGHNT and CDR2 is YENEEA. The CDR3 sequence is 15 residues long. Trimming took 4 bases from V and 4 from J, leaving 15 bases between them.